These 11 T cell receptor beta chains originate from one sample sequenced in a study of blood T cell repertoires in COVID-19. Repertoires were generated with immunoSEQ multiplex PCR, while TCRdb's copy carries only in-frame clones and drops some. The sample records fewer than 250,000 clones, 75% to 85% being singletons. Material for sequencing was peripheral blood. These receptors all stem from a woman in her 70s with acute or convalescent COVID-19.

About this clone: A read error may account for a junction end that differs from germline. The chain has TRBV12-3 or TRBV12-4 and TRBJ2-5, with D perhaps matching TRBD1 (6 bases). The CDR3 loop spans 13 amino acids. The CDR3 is CASGFRQDRTQYF. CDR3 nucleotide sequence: TGTGCCAGCGGTTTTAGGCAGGACAGGACCCAGTACTTC.

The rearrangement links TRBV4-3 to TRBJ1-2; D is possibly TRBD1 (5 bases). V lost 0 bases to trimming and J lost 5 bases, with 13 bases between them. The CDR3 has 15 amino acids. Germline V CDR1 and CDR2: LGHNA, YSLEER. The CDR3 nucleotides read TGCGCCAGCAGCCAAGAAGCAGGGATGCAATATGGCTACACCTTC. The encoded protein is CASSQEAGMQYGYTF.

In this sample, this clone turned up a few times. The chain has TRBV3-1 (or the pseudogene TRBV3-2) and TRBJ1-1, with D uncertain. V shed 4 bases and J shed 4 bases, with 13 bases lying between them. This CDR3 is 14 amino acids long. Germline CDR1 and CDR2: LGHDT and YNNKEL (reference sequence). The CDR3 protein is CASSRLSSGTEAFF. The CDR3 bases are TGTGCCAGCAGCCGACTCTCGTCGGGCACTGAAGCTTTCTTT.

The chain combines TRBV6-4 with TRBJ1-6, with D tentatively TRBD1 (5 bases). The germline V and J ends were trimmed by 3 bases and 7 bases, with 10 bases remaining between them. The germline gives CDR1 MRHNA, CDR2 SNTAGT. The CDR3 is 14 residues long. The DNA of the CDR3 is TGTGCCAGCAGTGAGTCGGGGGACAATTCACCCCTCCACTTT. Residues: CASSESGDNSPLHF.

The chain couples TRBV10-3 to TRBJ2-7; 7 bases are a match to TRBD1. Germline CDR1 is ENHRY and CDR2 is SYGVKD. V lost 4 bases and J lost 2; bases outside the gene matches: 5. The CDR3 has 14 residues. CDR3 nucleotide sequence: TGTGCCATCAGTGGACAGGGAAACCCCTACGAGCAGTACTTC. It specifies CAISGQGNPYEQYF.

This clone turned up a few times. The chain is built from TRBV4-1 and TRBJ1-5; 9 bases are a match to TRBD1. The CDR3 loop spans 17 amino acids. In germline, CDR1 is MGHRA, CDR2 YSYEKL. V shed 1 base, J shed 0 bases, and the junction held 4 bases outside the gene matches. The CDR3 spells CASSQAGTGFSNQPQHF. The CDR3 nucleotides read TGCGCCAGCAGCCAAGCCGGGACAGGGTTTAGCAATCAGCCCCAGCATTTT.

The DNA for the CDR3 is TGCGCCAGCATGTCCGGGGACAGGAATGTCGCTGAAGCTTTCTTT. It encodes CASMSGDRNVAEAFF. V is TRBV5-1 and J is TRBJ1-1, with 8 bases identical to TRBD1. After removal of 6 bases from V and 6 bases from J, the junction contained 13 bases not matched to a gene. CDR1 is SGHRS and CDR2 is YFSETQ in the germline V gene. The CDR3 has 15 amino acids.

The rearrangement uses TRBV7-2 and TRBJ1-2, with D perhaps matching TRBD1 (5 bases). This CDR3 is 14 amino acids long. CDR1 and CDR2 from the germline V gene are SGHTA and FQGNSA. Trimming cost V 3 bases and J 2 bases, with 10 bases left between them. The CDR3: CASSFGGVNYGYTF. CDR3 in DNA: TGTGCCAGCAGCTTCGGGGGAGTCAACTATGGCTACACCTTC.

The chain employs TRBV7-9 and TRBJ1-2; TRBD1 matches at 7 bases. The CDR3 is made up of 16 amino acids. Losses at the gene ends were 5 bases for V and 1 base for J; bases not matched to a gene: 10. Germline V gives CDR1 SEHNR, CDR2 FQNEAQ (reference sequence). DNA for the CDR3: TGTGCCAGCAGCCGGGGACAGACTCAATTTAACTATGGCTACACCTTC. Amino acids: CASSRGQTQFNYGYTF.

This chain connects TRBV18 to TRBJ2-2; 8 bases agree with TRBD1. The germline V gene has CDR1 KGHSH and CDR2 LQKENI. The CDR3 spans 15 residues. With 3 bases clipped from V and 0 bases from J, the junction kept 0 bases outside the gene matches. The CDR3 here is CASSPGQANTGELFF. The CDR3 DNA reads TGTGCCAGCTCACCGGGACAGGCGAACACCGGGGAGCTGTTTTTT. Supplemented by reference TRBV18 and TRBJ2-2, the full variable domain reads NAGVMQNPRHLVRRRGQEARLRCSPMKGHSHVYWYRQLPEEGLKFMVYLQKENIIDESGMPKERFSAEFPKEGPSILRIQQVVRGDSAAYFCASSPGQANTGELFFGEGSRLTVL.

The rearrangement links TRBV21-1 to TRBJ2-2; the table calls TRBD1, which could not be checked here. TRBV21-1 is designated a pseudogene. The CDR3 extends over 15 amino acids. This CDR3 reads CASSTRQASTGELFF. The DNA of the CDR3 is TGTGCCAGCAGCACCCGACAGGCCAGCACCGGGGAGCTGTTTTTT.